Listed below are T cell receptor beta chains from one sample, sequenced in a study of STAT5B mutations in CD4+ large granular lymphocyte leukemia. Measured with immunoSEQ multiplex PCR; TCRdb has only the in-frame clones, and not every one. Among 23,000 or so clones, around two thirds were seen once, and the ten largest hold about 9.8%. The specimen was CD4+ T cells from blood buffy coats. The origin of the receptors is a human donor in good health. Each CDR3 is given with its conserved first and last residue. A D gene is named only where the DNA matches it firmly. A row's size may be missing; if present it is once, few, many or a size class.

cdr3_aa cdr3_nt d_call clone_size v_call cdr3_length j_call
CASSYGRAAGELFF TGTGCCAGCAGTTACGGCAGGGCGGCCGGGGAGCTGTTTTTT . . TRBV6-6 14 TRBJ2-2
CASSLNRGDTQYF TGTGCCAGTAGTCTCAACAGGGGAGATACGCAGTATTTT TRBD1 . TRBV19 13 TRBJ2-3
CASSLGLSPPSSYNEQFF TGTGCCAGCAGCTTGGGCCTATCTCCCCCAAGCTCCTACAATGAGCAGTTCTTC . . TRBV5-4 18 TRBJ2-1
CASSSSGATNEKLFF TGTGCCAGCAGTTCGTCGGGGGCAACTAATGAAAAACTGTTTTTT . . TRBV28 15 TRBJ1-4
CASSQTGTPNYGYTF TGTGCCAGCTCACAAACCGGGACACCGAACTATGGCTACACCTTC . . TRBV18 15 TRBJ1-2
CASSFGGTDTQYF TGTGCCAGCAGCTTCGGCGGGACAGATACGCAGTATTTT . once TRBV11-2 13 TRBJ2-3
CASQRTNNEQFF TGTGCCAGCCAACGGACTAACAATGAGCAGTTCTTC . . TRBV2 12 TRBJ2-1
CASSLVTGNTGELFF TGTGCCAGCAGCTTAGTTACAGGGAACACCGGGGAGCTGTTTTTT . . TRBV7-9 15 TRBJ2-2
CASSIDLNIPLDTQYF TGTGCCAGTAGTATAGATCTAAACATTCCATTGGATACGCAGTATTTT . once TRBV19 16 TRBJ2-3
CASRLAQDPAPTYEQYF TGTGCAAGTCGCTTAGCGCAGGATCCAGCGCCCACCTACGAGCAGTACTTC . . TRBV12-2 17 TRBJ2-7
CASPPDADINQPQHF TGTGCCAGCCCCCCCGACGCCGACATCAATCAGCCCCAGCATTTT . . TRBV28 15 TRBJ1-5
CASSLAASGRLSTDTQYF TGCGCCAGCAGCTTGGCGGCTAGCGGGAGGTTAAGCACAGATACGCAGTATTTT TRBD2 . TRBV5-1 18 TRBJ2-3
CASSQDHQETQYF TGCGCCAGCAGCCAAGATCATCAAGAGACCCAGTACTTC . . TRBV4-3 13 TRBJ2-5
CASSRTSGDTWYF TGTGCCAGCAGTCGGACTAGCGGGGACACATGGTACTTC TRBD2 once TRBV5-4 13 TRBJ2-5
CASKGSGSVHEQFF TGTGCCAGCAAAGGGAGCGGGAGTGTCCATGAGCAGTTCTTC TRBD2 few TRBV2 14 TRBJ2-1